Below are 28 T cell receptor beta chains sequenced from a single sample in a study of T cells of healthy individuals. TCRdb reprocessed the 5' RACE reads with MiXCR, giving one entry per CDR3 protein. Of around 90,000 distinct CDR3 sequences in the sample, more than 4.5% were seen once. These receptors were obtained from a female donor in good health.

A word on this clonotype: A much larger clone is a single base away; this may be a read error. The chain joins TRBV29-1 to TRBJ2-1, with D tentatively TRBD2 (5 bases). The germline gives CDR1 SQVTM, CDR2 ANQGSEA. The CDR3 extends over 12 amino acids. CDR3 in amino acids: CIVEEGSPEQFF. CDR3 nucleotides: TGCATCGTTGAAGAGGGCAGCCCCGAGCAGTTCTTC.

This clonotype was detected many times. The chain uses TRBV27 and TRBJ1-1; a possible D gene is TRBD1 (6 bases). The CDR3 is made up of 16 amino acids. The V gene's germline CDR1 is MNHEY and CDR2 SMNVEV (reference sequence). Trimming took off 4 bases at V and 0 bases at J, with 15 bases between the two ends. The CDR3 DNA is TGTGCCAGCAGTTCCACAGGGCCCGTCATGAACACTGAAGCTTTCTTT. This codes for CASSSTGPVMNTEAFF.

This clonotype was seen many times. The chain combines TRBV5-1 with TRBJ2-1; D call uncertain. V dropped 4 bases and J dropped 0 bases, with 11 bases sitting between them. The germline V gene encodes CDR1 SGHRS and CDR2 YFSETQ. The CDR3 sequence is 15 residues long. Written as DNA, the CDR3 is TGCGCCAGCAGCGGGGATAAGAGCTCCTACAATGAGCAGTTCTTC. It codes for CASSGDKSSYNEQFF.

This clonotype has a handful of counts. The chain employs TRBV13 and TRBJ2-7, with TRBD2 matching 8 bases. Germline assignment: CDR1 PRHDT and CDR2 FYEKMQ (reference sequence). This CDR3 spans 17 amino acids. V trimming: 3 bases; J trimming: 5 bases; junction bases outside the gene matches: 15. The CDR3 spells CASSFGTAGVRRHEQYF. CDR3 in DNA: TGTGCCAGCAGCTTTGGTACAGCGGGAGTTCGTCGGCACGAGCAGTACTTC.

In this sample, this clonotype turned up many times. This sequence joins TRBV6-1 and TRBJ1-2; D unclear. The CDR3 extends over 13 amino acids. V lost 3 bases, J lost 7 bases, and 12 bases lay in between. Per germline, CDR1 MNHNS and CDR2 SASEGT. CDR3 loop: CASSEMNPSGYTF. Here the CDR3 DNA reads TGTGCCAGCAGTGAGATGAATCCCAGTGGCTACACCTTC.

This clonotype was detected a few times. The V and J genes are TRBV30 and TRBJ2-1; TRBD2 matches at 11 bases. The germline V gene has CDR1 GTSNPN and CDR2 SVGIG (reference sequence). J was trimmed by 6 bases and V by 2 bases; bases with no gene match: 12. The CDR3 covers 17 residues. The CDR3 DNA reads TGTGCCTGGAGTCCAAGACTAGCGGGATTACGGGGCAATGAGCAGTTCTTC. Its protein product is CAWSPRLAGLRGNEQFF.

This clonotype was picked up a small number of times. This chain joins TRBV11-2 and TRBJ2-1; the D gene is possibly TRBD1 (5 bases). Looked up from germline, CDR1 is SGHAT and CDR2 is FQNNGV. Trimming pared 3 bases from V and 7 bases from J, leaving 16 bases between. This CDR3 contains 15 residues. The CDR3 sequence: CASSFPLAGPNEQFF. Here the CDR3 DNA reads TGTGCCAGCAGCTTCCCCCTGGCAGGGCCGAATGAGCAGTTCTTC.

This clonotype was counted many times. This sequence joins TRBV6-2 or TRBV6-3 and TRBJ2-7, with a tentative D call TRBD2 (6 bases). V was clipped by 3 bases and J by 3 bases, with 18 bases between them. Per germline, CDR1 MNHEY and CDR2 SVGEGT. The CDR3 extends over 16 amino acids. CDR3 region: CASSYSHRDFSYEQYF. The DNA of the CDR3 is TGTGCCAGCAGTTATTCTCACCGGGACTTCAGCTACGAGCAGTACTTC.

This clonotype has just a few counts. The CDR3 sequence is CASSTDGGNQPQHF. The CDR3 nucleotides read TGTGCCAGTAGTACGGACGGAGGCAATCAGCCCCAGCATTTT. The genes are TRBV19 and TRBJ1-5; D uncertain. The CDR3 has 14 amino acids. Trimming removed 4 bases from V and 2 bases from J, with 9 bases in between. Germline loops: CDR1 LNHDA, CDR2 SQIVND (reference sequence).

This clonotype appeared many times. The rearrangement joins TRBV9 to TRBJ2-1, with 10 bases matching TRBD1. V shed 3 bases and J 7 bases; nucleotides not matched to a gene: 7. Germline values: CDR1 SGDLS, CDR2 YYNGEE. This CDR3 comprises 15 residues. This CDR3 reads CASSGRDRGLNEQFF. DNA of the CDR3: TGTGCCAGCAGCGGCCGGGACAGGGGTCTGAATGAGCAGTTCTTC.

The chain has TRBV20-1 and TRBJ2-3, with D uncertain. The germline V gene has CDR1 DFQATT and CDR2 SNEGSKA (reference sequence). The CDR3 covers 14 residues. V was pared by 2 bases and J by 6 bases, with 15 bases between. The CDR3 is CSARRVERSDTQYF. The DNA for the CDR3 is TGCAGTGCTAGACGGGTGGAGCGATCGGATACGCAGTATTTT.

This clonotype was counted only a few times. The CDR3 loop reads CASRHPPRYNEQFF. The DNA for the CDR3 is TGTGCAAGTCGCCACCCGCCCCGTTACAATGAGCAGTTCTTC. The genes are TRBV12-2 and TRBJ2-1; TRBD1 reflects the table's D call only, with no check against the DNA. TRBV12-2 constitutes a pseudogene. This CDR3 contains 14 residues.

Only a few counts were recorded for this clonotype. This chain links TRBV7-6 with TRBJ1-2; D is undetermined. The CDR3 has 14 residues. Germline loops: CDR1 SGHVS, CDR2 FNYEAQ. Trimming removed 4 bases at V and 3 bases at J, with 12 bases between. The CDR3 DNA follows: TGTGCCAGCAGCTCTAGGAATGCCGACTATGGCTACACCTTC. Amino acid sequence: CASSSRNADYGYTF.

This clonotype was seen at least ten times. The chain employs TRBV20-1 and TRBJ2-7, with D perhaps matching TRBD1 or TRBD2 (5 bases each). The CDR3 consists of 12 residues. In germline, CDR1 is DFQATT, CDR2 SNEGSKA (reference sequence). Trimming stripped 6 bases from V and 7 bases from J, with 16 bases between. In DNA, the CDR3 is TGCAGTGCAGAAGAAGGGACCTCTGAGCAGTACTTC. Encoded protein: CSAEEGTSEQYF.

CDR3 DNA sequence: TGTGCCAGCAGCTTTGTTGCGGGAGCTGCAGATACGCAGTATTTT. Amino acids: CASSFVAGAADTQYF. The chain uses TRBV7-2 and TRBJ2-3, with 7 bases fitting TRBD2. The length of the CDR3 is 15 residues. The V and J ends lost 3 bases and 4 bases, in that order; junction bases with no gene match: 7. CDR1 is SGHTA and CDR2 is FQGNSA in the germline V gene.

This clonotype was seen at least ten times. This rearrangement joins TRBV28 to TRBJ1-2; TRBD1 matches at 7 bases. V lost 5 bases, J lost 6 bases, and 12 bases stayed unmatched. Germline values: CDR1 MDHEN, CDR2 SYDVKM. There are 15 residues in the CDR3. The CDR3 DNA sequence: TGTGCCAGCAGTCCATACCACCGACAGGGAGATGGCTACACCTTC. Translated: CASSPYHRQGDGYTF.

This clonotype was seen repeatedly, ten times or more. The V and J genes are TRBV6-5 and TRBJ1-5; D is uncertain. The V end was cut by 6 bases, the J end by 6 bases, with 18 bases between. This CDR3 spans 15 amino acids. The germline V gene encodes CDR1 MNHEY and CDR2 SVGAGI. CDR3 DNA: TGTGCCAGCAGCGAGGGTCTCCTCGGGAGTCAGCCCCAGCATTTT. The encoded protein is CASSEGLLGSQPQHF.

In its sample, this clonotype was seen a few times. The chain links TRBV5-4 to TRBJ2-3, with 7 positions matching TRBD1. The CDR3 spans 16 residues. Germline V CDR1 and CDR2: SGHNT, YYREEE (reference sequence). With V trimmed by 1 base and J by 2 bases, 7 bases remained unmatched. The CDR3 is CASSLLKTGTTDTQYF. DNA for the CDR3: TGTGCCAGCAGCTTGTTGAAGACAGGGACCACAGATACGCAGTATTTT.

This clonotype turned up a few times. The genes are TRBV19 and TRBJ2-1; D not resolved. CDR1 is LNHDA, CDR2 SQIVND, per germline (reference sequence). V lost 6 bases, J lost 0 bases, and 12 bases lay in between. The CDR3 spans 15 residues. CDR3 in amino acids: CASRAERTSYNEQFF. In DNA form, the CDR3 reads TGTGCCAGTAGGGCCGAGAGGACCTCCTACAATGAGCAGTTCTTC. The whole variable domain, filled in from reference TRBV19 and TRBJ2-1, reads DGGITQSPKYLFRKEGQNVTLSCEQNLNHDAMYWYRQDPGQGLRLIYYSQIVNDFQKGDIAEGYSVSREKKESFPLTVTSAQKNPTAFYLCASRAERTSYNEQFFGPGTRLTVL.

V is TRBV20-1 and J is TRBJ1-1; no definite D call. The CDR3 length is 13 residues. Germline-derived CDR1 and CDR2 are DFQATT and SNEGSKA (reference sequence). V gave up 5 bases and J gave up 2 bases, with 12 bases separating them. The CDR3 reads CSAPLRPNTEAFF. As DNA, the CDR3 is TGCAGTGCTCCCCTGCGGCCTAACACTGAAGCTTTCTTT.

There are a few counts of this clonotype. V usage is TRBV29-1 and J usage is TRBJ1-1; unclear D gene. The V and J ends lost 6 bases and 4 bases respectively, with 9 bases between them. This CDR3 spans 11 amino acids. Germline V gene lookup returns CDR1 SQVTM and CDR2 ANQGSEA. The CDR3 DNA follows: TGCAGCGTCCCATCTCTCACTGAAGCTTTCTTT. It specifies CSVPSLTEAFF.

In this sample, this clonotype turned up many times. The chain is built from TRBV10-3 and TRBJ2-7; TRBD1 might be the D (5 bases). CDR1 is ENHRY and CDR2 is SYGVKD in the germline V gene. V lost 3 bases to trimming and J lost 4 bases, with 13 bases between them. The CDR3 runs 14 residues. The CDR3 DNA reads TGTGCCATCAGTGACCCAACACAGGAATACGAGCAGTACTTC. Translating gives CAISDPTQEYEQYF.

In its sample, this clonotype was seen a few times. The J gene is TRBJ2-3, the V gene TRBV2, with D possibly matching TRBD1 (5 bases). Trimming took off 2 bases at V and 13 bases at J, with 16 bases between the two ends. The germline V gene has CDR1 SNHLY and CDR2 FYNNEI. The CDR3 has 13 amino acids. CDR3: CASSELGRAREYF. The CDR3 DNA is TGTGCCAGCAGTGAATTGGGGCGAGCCAGGGAGTATTTT.

This clonotype occurred many times. V is TRBV30 and J is TRBJ1-1; the D gene is possibly TRBD1 (5 bases). Germline lookup yields CDR1 GTSNPN and CDR2 SVGIG (reference sequence). This CDR3 is built from 14 residues. The V end lost 3 bases, the J end lost 0 bases, and 11 bases lay between the germline ends. The chain's CDR3 is CAWSGGRLNTEAFF. The CDR3 coding sequence is TGTGCCTGGAGCGGGGGACGGCTGAACACTGAAGCTTTCTTT.

This clonotype was seen many times. V and J are TRBV7-2 and TRBJ2-1; D not certain. Trimming took 2 bases from V and 0 from J, leaving 8 bases between them. Per the germline V gene, CDR1 is SGHTA and CDR2 is FQGNSA. The CDR3 runs 15 residues. The CDR3 DNA follows: TGTGCCAGCAGCTTACTGAAGAGCTCCTACAATGAGCAGTTCTTC. This codes for CASSLLKSSYNEQFF.

This clonotype was detected only a few times. The rearrangement joins TRBV4-3 to TRBJ2-1; TRBD2 agrees at 11 bases. The germline CDR1 and CDR2 sequences are LGHNA and YSLEER. The CDR3 contains 15 residues. Trimming took 6 bases from V and 6 from J; bases not matched to a gene: 7. CDR3 residues: CASRTGTSGLNEQFF. The CDR3 DNA follows: TGCGCCAGCAGGACCGGGACTAGCGGTCTCAATGAGCAGTTCTTC.

This clonotype was recorded at least ten times. This chain joins TRBV27 and TRBJ2-1; D is perhaps TRBD2 (7 bases). This CDR3 is 18 amino acids long. In germline, CDR1 is MNHEY, CDR2 SMNVEV (reference sequence). V lost 4 bases to trimming and J lost 7 bases, with 26 bases between them. CDR3 residues: CASSSRGGGARDGNEQFF. CDR3 coding DNA: TGTGCCAGCAGTTCGAGAGGGGGGGGGGCGCGGGACGGGAATGAGCAGTTCTTC.

The sample holds many counts of this clonotype. This rearrangement joins TRBV7-2 to TRBJ1-5, with unresolved D. Trimming stripped 3 bases from V and 7 bases from J, with 10 bases between. The germline V gene has CDR1 SGHTA and CDR2 FQGNSA. The CDR3 runs 13 residues. The CDR3 nucleotides read TGTGCCAGCAGCTTCAGCAGCGGGCAGCCCCAGCATTTT. This gives the protein CASSFSSGQPQHF. Full variable domain (outside the CDR3, taken from reference TRBV7-2 and TRBJ1-5): GAGVSQSPSNKVTEKGKDVELRCDPISGHTALYWYRQSLGQGLEFLIYFQGNSAPDKSGLPSDRFSAERTGGSVSTLTIQRTQQEDSAVYLCASSFSSGQPQHFGDGTRLSIL.